This T cell receptor beta chain was identified during a study of blood T cell repertoires in COVID-19. In the study overall: The samples span acute and convalescent COVID-19 from the United States, Italy and Spain. From T cells, B-cell-depleted T cells, or PBMCs came the material, which was cDNA or gDNA.

Authors' data handling: For nucleated cells, counts were estimated from reference gene primer amplification. The assay was immunoSEQ multiplex PCR, and TCRdb's table has in-frame clones only and misses some. That table supplies the V and J calls and clone size; D and trimming were determined from the DNA. Found here are approximately 210,000 clones, about 88% of them singletons; the top ten hold approximately 0.69%. V lost 4 bases and J 1 base, leaving 16 bases between the germline ends. The length of the CDR3 is 16 residues. Germline assignment: CDR1 LNHDA and CDR2 SQIVND (reference sequence). Sequencing was performed on peripheral blood. The source is a man aged 35-49 years with acute or convalescent COVID-19. The gene calls are TRBV19 and TRBJ2-5, with a possible D match to TRBD1 (5 bases). CDR3 nucleotides: TGTGCCAGTAGTAACCAGGGTCTTGGGATCCAAGAGACCCAGTACTTC. As protein: CASSNQGLGIQETQYF.